Reported below is one T cell receptor (beta chain). A few counts support this clonotype. This receptor's antigen is unknown. No much larger clonotype is one base removed from it; base qualities were not supplied. Sequences LGHNA (CDR1) and YSLEER (CDR2) are obtained from the germline V gene. Relative to germline, V is 1 base shorter and J is 5 bases shorter, with 11 bases between their ends. The CDR3 holds 15 amino acids from the cysteine to the phenylalanine. Solely the CDR3 DNA is kept, with 45 bases framed from the first base. This specimen comes from a study of T-cell memory formation after mild COVID-19 (dated by TCRdb to about 2021). For the wider study: TCR sequence clusters from the two donors were found to be largely donor specific. T-cell clones expanding and contracting after mild COVID-19 in a couple of donors were tracked by longitudinal TCRalpha and TCRbeta repertoire sequencing. The cohort comprised two young, previously healthy adult volunteers, one female and one male.

For sequencing, an Illumina NovaSeq 6000 was employed. cDNA libraries for TCRalpha and TCRbeta were prepared by 5'RACE using constant-segment primers, with sample barcodes and unique molecular identifiers added. RNA was extracted from every sample with Trizol reagent. Libraries were amplified in two PCR steps, with a second sample barcode and Illumina TruSeq adapters added in the second step. Sequencing of the libraries was done on an Illumina NovaSeq, producing 2 x 150 bp paired-end reads. Per the original workflow: The reads were demultiplexed and collapsed into UMI-guided consensus sequences using migec v1.2.7. Using mixcr v2.1.11, UMI consensuses were aligned to TRA and TRB V and J templates and then assembled into clonotypes. A clonotype was counted as expanded or contracted only if both edgeR and NoisET called the change significant, with noise models trained on biological replicates. edgeR calls used a false discovery rate-adjusted p below 0.01 and a log2 fold-change threshold of 1. PCA with hierarchical clustering of max-normalized trajectories of the 1000 most abundant clonotypes was used as exploratory dynamics analysis. Each responding clone was given a CD4 or CD8 phenotype based on the CD4+ and CD8+ repertoires, which had been sequenced separately. TCRdb's own reprocessing of the public reads used fastp at Q25 and MiXCR and kept productive beta chains. All rows with the same CDR3 protein become a single entry with the most common DNA and genes. These V and J calls derive from TCRdb rather than the authors' analysis. The sample includes fewer than 250,000 distinct CDR3 sequences, with roughly a tenth observed a single time. Of the sample, approximately 3% is held by the ten largest clones.

Ficoll-Paque density gradient centrifugation was the method used to isolate PBMCs. General findings and caveats noted by the study authors: Contracting CD4+ clones were found mainly in CM and EM memory subsets, while CD8+ clones were enriched in EMRA. Clones contracting from day 15 to 85 had balanced CD4/CD8 phenotypes, while a second wave expanding from day 15 to 37 was biased towards CD4+. The study included only a couple of mild cases, and larger cohorts that include severe cases with pre-infection samples were judged to be necessary. SARS-CoV-2 specificity was not confirmed for the second-wave clones peaking on day 37. Some responding clones were found in pre-infection memory, which suggests that pre-existing cross-reactive memory T cells took part in the SARS-CoV-2 response.

Material for sequencing was PBMCs or a T cell subset sorted from them (not recorded which). The chain couples TRBV4-3 to TRBJ2-2, with the D segment identity uncertain. The receptor comes from a young man who had mild COVID-19 (a few samples of this study predate the infection). The sample titles of this study are shuffled in the database, so cell type and time point are left out; the donor was told from shared clones. The CDR3 amino acid sequence is: CASSQGSLGTGELFF. The nucleotide sequence reads TGCGCCAGCAGCCAAGGTTCCCTCGGGACCGGGGAGCTGTTTTTT.